The sequence of this T cell receptor beta chain was determined in a study of T cell repertoires in cytomegalovirus infection. Study at large: Public signatures in TCR beta pointed to CMV infection and matching HLA type.

TCRdb used MiXCR to reprocess the reads, holding one entry per CDR3 protein. This sample has 310,000 or so distinct CDR3 sequences, with under 30% found just once. A word on this clonotype: Its target is unknown.

Findings of the study overall: Carriers of CMV and the relevant HLA type were discriminated by public TCR beta frequency. HLA-C-restricted CMV-specific TCR beta clonotypes prevailed in the ex vivo response.

Germline CDR1 SEHNR, CDR2 FQNEAQ (reference sequence). The CDR3 loop spans 15 amino acids. The J segment lost 5 bases and the V segment lost 4 bases, leaving 6 bases of the junction unmatched. The chain couples TRBV7-9 to TRBJ2-3, with 10 bases that match TRBD1. Sequenced input: PBMCs. The source of this sequence is a human donor in good health (CMV status not recorded). Some clones in this sample may be carry-over from other donors' samples. The DNA for the CDR3 is TGTGCCAGCAGCTCGACAGGGGGCGGTGGAGATACGCAGTATTTT. Translated: CASSSTGGGGDTQYF.